This entry lists 18 T cell receptor beta chains sequenced from one sample in a study of cytomegalovirus exposure and HLA in healthy donors. PCR employed 60 Vbeta and 13 Jbeta primers. The table came from immunoSEQ multiplex PCR; TCRdb's copy has only in-frame clones and leaves some out. Its table lists about 70,000 clones. Sequencing was done on a sample of PBMCs. All receptors come from a female donor in good health and CMV-seropositive.

This sequence joins TRBV15 and TRBJ1-6; 9 bases are shared with TRBD1. CDR3 length equals 15 residues. In germline, CDR1 is LNHNV, CDR2 YYDKDF (reference sequence). The ends lost 2 bases at V and 7 bases at J; junction bases unmatched: 3. The CDR3 region is CATSRTGTGNSPLHF. DNA for the CDR3: TGTGCCACCAGCAGAACCGGGACAGGGAATTCACCCCTCCACTTT.

The chain uses TRBV19 and TRBJ1-4; D ambiguous. Trimming removed 7 bases at V and 1 base at J, with 10 bases between. From germline, CDR1 is LNHDA and CDR2 SQIVND (reference sequence). CDR3 length: 14 amino acids. The CDR3 sequence is CASTLSGTNEKLFF. In nucleotides, the CDR3 is TGTGCCAGTACCCTCTCGGGAACTAATGAAAAACTGTTTTTT.

The chain links TRBV6-5 to TRBJ1-1; D is perhaps TRBD1 (5 bases). Germline assignment: CDR1 MNHEY and CDR2 SVGAGI. The CDR3 is 15 amino acids. V shed 0 bases and J shed 3 bases, with 11 bases lying between them. CDR3 nucleotide sequence: TGTGCCAGCAGTTACTCGTGGGGAGGGGACACTGAAGCTTTCTTT. Its translation is CASSYSWGGDTEAFF.

The gene calls are TRBV7-9 and TRBJ2-1; 7 bases align to TRBD2. Looked up from germline, CDR1 is SEHNR and CDR2 is FQNEAQ (reference sequence). CDR3 length: 13 amino acids. V dropped 2 bases and J dropped 7; count of bases not matched to a gene: 2. For the CDR3, the DNA is TGTGCCAGCAGCTTATTGGGGGGGAATGAGCAGTTCTTC. The encoded protein is CASSLLGGNEQFF.

The chain links TRBV30 to TRBJ2-1; TRBD1 agrees at 9 bases. Germline trimming cut 7 bases from V and 6 bases from J; bases unmatched to any gene: 10. There are 14 residues in the CDR3. Germline CDR1 reads GTSNPN; CDR2 reads SVGIG (reference sequence). The CDR3 here is CASTPGQGGNEQFF. As DNA, the CDR3 is TGTGCCTCGACCCCGGGACAGGGAGGCAATGAGCAGTTCTTC. The variable domain in full, with the rest retrieved from reference TRBV30 and TRBJ2-1, is SQTIHQWPATLVQPVGSPLSLECTVEGTSNPNLYWYRQAAGRGLQLLFYSVGIGQISSEVPQNLSASRPQDRQFILSSKKLLLSDSGFYLCASTPGQGGNEQFFGPGTRLTVL.

The chain is built from TRBV4-3 and TRBJ1-2; D is perhaps TRBD1 (6 bases). This CDR3 has 15 amino acids. Trimming shortened V by 3 bases and J by 7 bases, and 18 bases separated the two germline ends. Germline V gene data show CDR1 as LGHNA and CDR2 as YSLEER. CDR3 sequence: CASSQQTRDTAGYTF. The CDR3 coding sequence is TGCGCCAGCAGCCAGCAGACCCGGGACACCGCTGGCTACACCTTC.

The chain joins TRBV11-3 to TRBJ2-2, with 7 bases identical to TRBD2. The germline CDR1 and CDR2 sequences are SGHNT and YENEEA. J was trimmed by 1 base and V by 4 bases; bases with no gene match: 0. This CDR3 is built from 14 residues. CDR3 in amino acids: CASSWEGNTGELFF. DNA for the CDR3: TGTGCCAGCAGCTGGGAGGGGAACACCGGGGAGCTGTTTTTT.

The chain combines TRBV30 with TRBJ1-6; D is undetermined. Per the germline V gene, CDR1 is GTSNPN and CDR2 is SVGIG (reference sequence). V was shortened by 2 bases and J by 5 bases, with 7 bases between the two germline ends. The CDR3 loop spans 13 amino acids. CDR3 DNA: TGTGCCTGGAGTCCGGGAGATAATTCACCCCTCCACTTT. Amino acid sequence: CAWSPGDNSPLHF. Filled out from reference TRBV30 and TRBJ1-6, the complete variable domain reads SQTIHQWPATLVQPVGSPLSLECTVEGTSNPNLYWYRQAAGRGLQLLFYSVGIGQISSEVPQNLSASRPQDRQFILSSKKLLLSDSGFYLCAWSPGDNSPLHFGNGTRLTVT.

The genes are TRBV18 and TRBJ2-3, with 15 bases aligning to TRBD2. Germline CDR1 KGHSH, CDR2 LQKENI. The CDR3 extends over 19 amino acids. J lost 0 bases, V lost 0 bases, and 4 bases had no gene match. CDR3 nucleotide sequence: TGTGCCAGCTCACCACCGGGACTAGCGGGAGGATTTAGCACAGATACGCAGTATTTT. Translation gives CASSPPGLAGGFSTDTQYF.

The rearrangement links TRBV5-6 to TRBJ2-7, with D maybe TRBD2 (7 bases). This CDR3 is built from 14 residues. V was trimmed by 2 bases and J by 0 bases, leaving 9 bases between them. CDR1 is SGHDT and CDR2 is YYEEEE in the germline V gene. Written as DNA, the CDR3 is TGTGCCAGCAGCTTTAGGGGGGGCTCCTACGAGCAGTACTTC. Amino acids: CASSFRGGSYEQYF.

This chain links TRBV27 with TRBJ2-7, with D maybe TRBD1 (5 bases). The CDR3 is made up of 13 amino acids. V was pared by 6 bases and J by 4 bases, with 13 bases between. Germline CDR1 reads MNHEY; CDR2 reads SMNVEV (reference sequence). CDR3 protein: CASSPTVQYEQYF. The DNA for the CDR3 is TGTGCCAGCAGCCCGACAGTTCAATACGAGCAGTACTTC.

The V call is TRBV4-3, the J call TRBJ1-3; D uncertain. This CDR3 is 12 amino acids long. Per the germline V gene, CDR1 is LGHNA and CDR2 is YSLEER. V shed 3 bases and J shed 9 bases, with 9 bases lying between them. CDR3 DNA: TGCGCCAGCAGCCATGGTGGAGGCACCATATATTTT. The encoded protein is CASSHGGGTIYF.

The rearrangement joins TRBV5-1 to TRBJ1-1; 8 bases are shared with TRBD1. CDR1 SGHRS and CDR2 YFSETQ come from the germline V gene. The CDR3 sequence is 15 residues long. The V gene end was trimmed by 0 bases and the J gene end by 4 bases; junction bases not matched to a gene: 5. CDR3 protein: CASSLAITGGTEAFF. CDR3 nucleotides: TGCGCCAGCAGCTTGGCTATAACAGGGGGCACTGAAGCTTTCTTT.

The V gene is TRBV1, the J gene TRBJ1-1. TRBV1 is deemed a pseudogene. The CDR3 has 16 residues. As DNA, the CDR3 is TGCACCAGCAGCCAGGCGTACGAGGCGGAGAACACTGAAGCTTTCTTT. Encoded protein: CTSSQAYEAENTEAFF.

This rearrangement joins TRBV29-1 to TRBJ1-6; unclear D gene. The CDR3 has 13 residues. Germline V CDR1 and CDR2: SQVTM, ANQGSEA. V was pared by 5 bases and J by 1 base, with 6 bases between. CDR3 nucleotides: TGCAGCGTTTTAGAATCCTATAATTCACCCCTCCACTTT. This encodes CSVLESYNSPLHF.

The genes are TRBV29-1 and TRBJ2-3; D possibly corresponds to TRBD2 (6 bases). The germline gives CDR1 SQVTM, CDR2 ANQGSEA. Trimming took 5 bases from V and 0 from J, leaving 12 bases between them. The CDR3 is made up of 14 amino acids. Here the CDR3 reads CSVREASSTDTQYF. The CDR3 DNA sequence: TGCAGCGTTAGGGAGGCCAGCAGCACAGATACGCAGTATTTT.

The rearrangement uses TRBV29-1 and TRBJ2-1; 10 nucleotides align to TRBD2. Germline V gene data show CDR1 as SQVTM and CDR2 as ANQGSEA. J was trimmed by 1 base and V by 7 bases; bases with no gene match: 13. CDR3 length equals 17 residues. CDR3 sequence (DNA): TGCAGCGCCGACCTGGGGCTAGCGGGAGTGTCCTACAATGAGCAGTTCTTC. It translates to CSADLGLAGVSYNEQFF.

This sequence joins TRBV9 and TRBJ1-4; TRBD1 agrees at 8 bases. Germline V gives CDR1 SGDLS, CDR2 YYNGEE. Losses at the gene ends were 3 bases for V and 8 bases for J; bases not matched to a gene: 9. The CDR3 has 15 amino acids. CDR3 region: CASSGIQGAGEKLFF. In DNA form, the CDR3 reads TGTGCCAGCAGCGGGATCCAGGGGGCAGGCGAAAAACTGTTTTTT. The whole variable domain, filled in from reference TRBV9 and TRBJ1-4, reads DSGVTQTPKHLITATGQRVTLRCSPRSGDLSVYWYQQSLDQGLQFLIQYYNGEERAKGNILERFSAQQFPDLHSELNLSSLELGDSALYFCASSGIQGAGEKLFFGSGTQLSVL.